This T cell receptor beta chain appears in the sequencing data of a study of shared clonotypes between healthy human individuals. Study-wide results and limits: Non-shared clonotypes had lower generation probabilities than clonotypes shared by all four sorted-subset donors. It was observed that approximately 5% of naive CD4 clonotypes were shared across a handful of donors.

V gave up 4 bases and J gave up 0 bases; unmatched junction bases: 7. CDR1 is SGHRS and CDR2 is YFSETQ in the germline V gene. This CDR3 comprises 16 residues. The count of this clone is one. Its cognate antigen is unknown. Memory CD4+ cells were the fraction left after CD45RA+ naive selection. Assay used: immunoSEQ multiplex PCR; TCRdb lists only in-frame clones, some missing. The sample records about 2.4 million clones, approximately 93% being singletons. The gene calls are TRBV5-1 and TRBJ1-1; 9 bases match TRBD1. Sequenced sample: naive CD4+ T cells from PBMCs. Stated subset: CD45RA+ positively selected. The clonotype originates from a man aged 18 to 29 in good health. Some clones in this sample may be carry-over from other donors' samples. In DNA form, the CDR3 reads TGCGCCAGCAGCCCTACAGGGGGCGGCATGAACACTGAAGCTTTCTTT. Translating it yields CASSPTGGGMNTEAFF. The variable domain in full, with the rest retrieved from reference TRBV5-1 and TRBJ1-1, is KAGVTQTPRYLIKTRGQQVTLSCSPISGHRSVSWYQQTPGQGLQFLFEYFSETQRNKGNFPGRFSGRQFSNSRSEMNVSTLELGDSALYLCASSPTGGGMNTEAFFGQGTRLTVV.